This paragraph reports one T cell receptor (beta chain). Its cognate antigen is unknown. Here immunoSEQ multiplex PCR was the method, and the copy in TCRdb shows in-frame clones only, minus some. The table records tens of thousands of clones, approximately 80% of them present only once. The source of the sample is a study of radiotherapy plus CTLA-4 blockade in lung cancer. Study context: Patients showed objective responses in 15% to 20% of cases, and disease control was achieved by 25% to 35%. Overall study findings and caveats: In blood, TCR clones derived from the tumor expanded after radiotherapy plus ipilimumab. Among reported predictors of response, early blood T cell clone dynamics with interferon-beta performed best.

The trim removed 2 bases at V and 8 bases at J, leaving 9 bases unmatched. The CDR3 is 16 residues long. Germline V CDR1 and CDR2: KGHSH, LQKENI. The chain uses TRBV18 and TRBJ2-1, with 10 bases aligning to TRBD1. The TCR originated in a human donor with non-small cell lung cancer whose response to radiotherapy plus ipilimumab could not be evaluated. The source was peripheral blood, collected from a patient treated with radiotherapy plus ipilimumab. CDR3 amino acids: CASSPDWTGGSDEQFF. For the CDR3, the DNA is TGTGCCAGCTCACCAGACTGGACAGGGGGGAGCGATGAGCAGTTCTTC.